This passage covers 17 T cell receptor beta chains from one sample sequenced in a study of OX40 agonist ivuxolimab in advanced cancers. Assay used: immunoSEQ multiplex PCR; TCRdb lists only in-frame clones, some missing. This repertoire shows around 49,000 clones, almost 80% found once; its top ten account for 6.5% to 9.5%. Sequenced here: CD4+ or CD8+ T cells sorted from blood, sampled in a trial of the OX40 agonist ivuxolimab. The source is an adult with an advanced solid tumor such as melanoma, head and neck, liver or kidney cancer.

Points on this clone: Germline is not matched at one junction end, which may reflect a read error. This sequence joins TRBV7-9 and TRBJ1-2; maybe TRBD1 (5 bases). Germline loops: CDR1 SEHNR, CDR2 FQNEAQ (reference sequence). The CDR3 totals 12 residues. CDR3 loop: CASSLRGENSHF. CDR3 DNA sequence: TGTGCCAGCAGCTTGAGGGGAGAGAACAGCCACTTC.

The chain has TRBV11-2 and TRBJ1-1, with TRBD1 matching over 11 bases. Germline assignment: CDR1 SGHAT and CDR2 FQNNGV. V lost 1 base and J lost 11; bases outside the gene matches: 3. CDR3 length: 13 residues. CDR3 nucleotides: TGTGCCAGCAGCTTAGGGTGGACAGGGGGCGCTTTCTTT. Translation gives CASSLGWTGGAFF.

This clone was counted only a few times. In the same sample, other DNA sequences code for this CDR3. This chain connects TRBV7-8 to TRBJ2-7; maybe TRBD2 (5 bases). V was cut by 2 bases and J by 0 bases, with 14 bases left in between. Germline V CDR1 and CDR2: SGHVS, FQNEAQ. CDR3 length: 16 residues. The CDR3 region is CASSLSIRRSSYEQYF. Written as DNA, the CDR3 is TGTGCCAGCAGCTTATCGATAAGGAGGAGCTCCTACGAGCAGTACTTC.

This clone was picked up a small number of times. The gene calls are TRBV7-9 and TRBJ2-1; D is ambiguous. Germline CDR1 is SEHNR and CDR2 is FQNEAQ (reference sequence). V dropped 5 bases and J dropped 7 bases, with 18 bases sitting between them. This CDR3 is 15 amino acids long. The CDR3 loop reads CASSAPRLLGNEQFF. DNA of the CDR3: TGTGCCAGCAGCGCTCCTCGGTTACTTGGGAATGAGCAGTTCTTC.

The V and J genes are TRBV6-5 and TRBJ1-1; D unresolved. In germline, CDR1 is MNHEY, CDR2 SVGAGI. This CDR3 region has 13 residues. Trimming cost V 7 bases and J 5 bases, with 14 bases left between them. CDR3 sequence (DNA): TGTGCCAGCACCTACACGGTAGGAACTGAAGCTTTCTTT. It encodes CASTYTVGTEAFF.

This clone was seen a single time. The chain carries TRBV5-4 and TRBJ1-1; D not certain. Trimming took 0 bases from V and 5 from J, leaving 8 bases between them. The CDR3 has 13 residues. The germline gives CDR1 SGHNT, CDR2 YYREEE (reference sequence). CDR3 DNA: TGTGCCAGCAGCTTGGGACTCGGAACTGAAGCTTTCTTT. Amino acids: CASSLGLGTEAFF. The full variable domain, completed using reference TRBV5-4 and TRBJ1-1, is ETGVTQSPTHLIKTRGQQVTLRCSSQSGHNTVSWYQQALGQGPQFIFQYYREEENGRGNFPPRFSGLQFPNYSSELNVNALELDDSALYLCASSLGLGTEAFFGQGTRLTVV.

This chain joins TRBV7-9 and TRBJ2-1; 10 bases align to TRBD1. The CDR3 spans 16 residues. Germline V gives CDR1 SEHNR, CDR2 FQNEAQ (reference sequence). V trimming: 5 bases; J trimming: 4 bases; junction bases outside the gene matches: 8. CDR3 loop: CASSPLGQGYYNEQFF. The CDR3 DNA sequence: TGTGCCAGCAGCCCGCTGGGACAGGGGTATTACAATGAGCAGTTCTTC.

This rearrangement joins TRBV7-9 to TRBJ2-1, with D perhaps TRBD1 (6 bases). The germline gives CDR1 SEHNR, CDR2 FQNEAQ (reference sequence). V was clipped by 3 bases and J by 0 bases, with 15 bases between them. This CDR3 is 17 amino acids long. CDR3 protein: CASSLDSALSSYNEQFF. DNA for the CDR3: TGTGCCAGCAGCTTGGACAGTGCCCTTAGCTCCTACAATGAGCAGTTCTTC.

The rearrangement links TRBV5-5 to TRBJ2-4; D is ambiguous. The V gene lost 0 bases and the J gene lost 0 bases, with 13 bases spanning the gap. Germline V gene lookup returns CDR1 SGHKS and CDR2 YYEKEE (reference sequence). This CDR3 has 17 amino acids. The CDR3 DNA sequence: TGTGCCAGCAGCTTGGCCTTGGGTGTTCTAGCCAAAAACATTCAGTACTTC. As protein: CASSLALGVLAKNIQYF.

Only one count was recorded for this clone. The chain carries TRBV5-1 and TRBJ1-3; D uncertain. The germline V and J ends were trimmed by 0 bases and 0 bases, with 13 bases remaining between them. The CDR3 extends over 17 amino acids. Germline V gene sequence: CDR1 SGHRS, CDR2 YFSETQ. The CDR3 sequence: CASSLAPLISSGNTIYF. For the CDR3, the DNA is TGCGCCAGCAGCTTGGCGCCGCTAATCAGCTCTGGAAACACCATATATTTT.

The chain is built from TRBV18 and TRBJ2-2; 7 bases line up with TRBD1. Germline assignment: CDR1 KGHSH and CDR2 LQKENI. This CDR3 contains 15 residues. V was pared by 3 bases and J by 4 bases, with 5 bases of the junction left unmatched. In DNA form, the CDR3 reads TGTGCCAGCTCACCGGTACAGGGGTCCACCGGGGAGCTGTTTTTT. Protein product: CASSPVQGSTGELFF.

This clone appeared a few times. CDR3 protein: CASSLASQPQHF. The CDR3 DNA follows: TGTGCCAGCAGCTTAGCGTCTCAGCCCCAGCATTTT. The chain is built from TRBV7-9 and TRBJ1-5, with D uncertain. The CDR3 has 12 amino acids. V was trimmed by 0 bases and J by 6 bases, leaving 3 bases between them. The germline CDR1 and CDR2 sequences are SEHNR and FQNEAQ (reference sequence).

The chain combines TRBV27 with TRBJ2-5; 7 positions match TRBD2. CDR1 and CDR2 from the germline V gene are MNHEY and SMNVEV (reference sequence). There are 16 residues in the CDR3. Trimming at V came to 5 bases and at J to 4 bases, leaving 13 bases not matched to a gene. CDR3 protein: CASSPRTRNLPETQYF. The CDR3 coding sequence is TGTGCCAGCAGTCCCCGGACTAGAAACCTACCAGAGACCCAGTACTTC.

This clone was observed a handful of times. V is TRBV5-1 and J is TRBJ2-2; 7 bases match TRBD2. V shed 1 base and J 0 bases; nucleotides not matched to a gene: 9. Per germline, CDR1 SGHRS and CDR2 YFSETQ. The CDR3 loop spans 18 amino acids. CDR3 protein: CASSLSPAGGANTGELFF. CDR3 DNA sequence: TGCGCCAGCAGCTTGTCCCCCGCTGGGGGGGCGAACACCGGGGAGCTGTTTTTT.

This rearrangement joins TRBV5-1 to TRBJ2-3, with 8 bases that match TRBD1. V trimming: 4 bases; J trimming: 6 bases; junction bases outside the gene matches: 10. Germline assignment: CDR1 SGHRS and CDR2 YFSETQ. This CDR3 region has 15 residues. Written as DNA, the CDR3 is TGCGCCAGCAGCCCCTCGACAGGGGTAGGGGATACGCAGTATTTT. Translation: CASSPSTGVGDTQYF.

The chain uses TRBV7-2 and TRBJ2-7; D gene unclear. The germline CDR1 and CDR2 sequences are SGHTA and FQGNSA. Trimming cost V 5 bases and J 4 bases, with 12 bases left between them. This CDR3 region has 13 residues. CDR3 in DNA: TGTGCCAGCAGCCCGGACCCCTCGTACGAGCAGTACTTC. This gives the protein CASSPDPSYEQYF.

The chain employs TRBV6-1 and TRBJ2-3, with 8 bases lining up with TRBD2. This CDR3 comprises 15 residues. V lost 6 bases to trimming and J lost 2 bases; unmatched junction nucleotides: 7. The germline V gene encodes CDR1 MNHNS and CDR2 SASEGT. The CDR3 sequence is CASRKGLGFTDTQYF. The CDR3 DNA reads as TGTGCCAGCAGGAAGGGACTAGGATTCACAGATACGCAGTATTTT.